This entry lists 7 T cell receptor beta chains sequenced from one sample in a study of blood T cells in healthy people across ages. With a J-beta primer mix and a sample-barcoded 5' primer, a second PCR ran roughly 6 to 11 cycles. TCRdb called the 5' RACE reads again in MiXCR, with one record for every CDR3 protein. This table holds under 1,000,000 distinct CDR3 sequences, roughly 40% found once. The sample comprised blood. These TCRs come from a young man in good health.

In its sample, this clonotype was seen a few times. This sequence joins TRBV25-1 and TRBJ2-3, with 9 nucleotides matching TRBD1. In germline, CDR1 is MGHDK, CDR2 SYGVNS. CDR3 length: 15 residues. J was trimmed by 4 bases and V by 1 base; bases with no gene match: 3. CDR3 sequence (DNA): TGTGCCAGCAGTGAATGGGGACAGGGTCCAGATACGCAGTATTTT. It is translated as CASSEWGQGPDTQYF.

This clonotype was counted a few times. This chain joins TRBV5-1 and TRBJ1-1; TRBD1 might be the D (6 bases). The V and J ends lost 10 bases and 1 base respectively, with 11 bases between them. The CDR3 runs to 12 residues. Looked up from germline, CDR1 is SGHRS and CDR2 is YFSETQ. The CDR3 DNA reads as TGCGCCTGTAAAGGGGGGAACACTGAAGCTTTCTTT. It specifies CACKGGNTEAFF.

This clonotype was detected many times. The genes are TRBV20-1 and TRBJ2-1, with D hard to call. This CDR3 is 15 amino acids long. Germline loops: CDR1 DFQATT, CDR2 SNEGSKA (reference sequence). Trimming took 1 base from V and 5 from J, leaving 15 bases between them. The CDR3 loop reads CSARGRVTGDNEQFF. In nucleotides, the CDR3 is TGCAGTGCTAGAGGGAGAGTGACTGGTGACAATGAGCAGTTCTTC.

This clonotype was observed a handful of times. This chain uses TRBV6-2 or TRBV6-3 with TRBJ1-2; a weak D match, TRBD1 (5 bases). Germline V gene lookup returns CDR1 MNHEY and CDR2 SVGEGT. CDR3 length: 13 residues. V lost 8 bases and J 3 bases, leaving 13 bases between the germline ends. The CDR3 reads CASGTGRDYGYTF. CDR3 DNA: TGTGCCAGCGGGACCGGCCGCGACTATGGCTACACCTTC.

The V gene is TRBV3-1, the J gene TRBJ1-2; D gene ambiguous. The germline CDR1 and CDR2 sequences are LGHDT and YNNKEL (reference sequence). Trimming removed 4 bases at V and 2 bases at J, with 14 bases between. This CDR3 has 15 amino acids. The CDR3 DNA follows: TGTGCCAGCAGCCCAAGTAACGCCGGCAACTATGGCTACACCTTC. Translating it yields CASSPSNAGNYGYTF.

In DNA, the CDR3 is TGTGCCACCAGCAGAGATACCGCCTCCGAGCAGTACTTC. This gives the protein CATSRDTASEQYF. This chain uses TRBV15 with TRBJ2-7, with D unresolved. The V end lost 0 bases, the J end lost 6 bases, and 9 bases lay between the germline ends. CDR1 and CDR2 from the germline V gene are LNHNV and YYDKDF (reference sequence). This CDR3 spans 13 amino acids.

This clonotype was found a few times. This sequence joins TRBV7-6 and TRBJ1-5, with TRBD1 as a possible D gene (5 bases). The CDR3 covers 15 residues. Trimming stripped 5 bases from V and 7 bases from J, with 18 bases between. Germline V gives CDR1 SGHVS, CDR2 FNYEAQ. Here the CDR3 DNA reads TGTGCCAGCAGCGGGGGGTGGGGTTCTACCCAGCCCCAGCATTTT. This gives the protein CASSGGWGSTQPQHF.